A selection of T cell receptor beta chains follows, all from one sample in a study of CD8+ T cells in alopecia areata. The data were produced by immunoSEQ multiplex PCR, yet TCRdb's version contains in-frame clones alone and is incomplete. Among 200,000 to 250,000 clones listed, approximately 72% were seen once. The source was CD4+ T cells sorted from blood, collected around week 44, from a patient treated with tofacitinib. Every receptor here comes from a human donor with alopecia areata. CDR3s include the opening cysteine and the closing phenylalanine or tryptophan.

V gene,CDR3 protein
TRBV4-3,CASSRGQGAPEQYF
TRBV29-1,CSASSGGGYNEQFF
TRBV29-1,CSVEDLETGVGELFF
TRBV7-6,CASSLSLPGANVLTF
TRBV9,CASSAAPGTDTQYF
TRBV29-1,CSVETTGSNTGELFF
TRBV29-1,CSVGGPGSKSTDTQYF
TRBV5-6,CASSPSHGVRTDTQYF
TRBV29-1,CSVPSSGNTIYF
TRBV5-1,CASSLLGTASYEQYF
TRBV29-1,CSVEDLWEKLFF
TRBV18,CASSPLSETQYF
TRBV7-8,CASSLWDTDTQYF
TRBV7-8,CASSLVMGGTEAFF
TRBV29-1,CSVAVLGEQYF
TRBV11-3,CASSLGQADEQFF
TRBV5-1,CASSLDNEAFF
TRBV7-8,CASSTRTGSQPQHF
TRBV30,CAWSEGGWSNQPQHF
TRBV29-1,CSVEDNEGAGGELFF
TRBV7-2,CASSREPRGGYGYTF
TRBV30,CAWSGLAGYTGELFF